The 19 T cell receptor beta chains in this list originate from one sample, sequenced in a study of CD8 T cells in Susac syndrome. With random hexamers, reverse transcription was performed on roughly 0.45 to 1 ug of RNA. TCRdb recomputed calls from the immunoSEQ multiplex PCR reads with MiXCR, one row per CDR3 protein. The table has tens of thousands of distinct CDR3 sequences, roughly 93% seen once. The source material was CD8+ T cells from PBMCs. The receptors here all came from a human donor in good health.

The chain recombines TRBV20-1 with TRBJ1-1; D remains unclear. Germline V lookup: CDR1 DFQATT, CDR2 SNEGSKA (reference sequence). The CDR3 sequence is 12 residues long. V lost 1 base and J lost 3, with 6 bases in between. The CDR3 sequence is CSARGKDTEAFF. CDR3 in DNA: TGCAGTGCTAGAGGGAAGGACACTGAAGCTTTCTTT.

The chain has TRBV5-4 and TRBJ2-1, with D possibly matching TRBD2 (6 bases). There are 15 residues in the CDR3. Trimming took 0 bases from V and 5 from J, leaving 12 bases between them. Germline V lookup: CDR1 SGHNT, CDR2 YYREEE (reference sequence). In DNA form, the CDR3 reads TGTGCCAGCAGCTTGGGGGGGGTAAGCCACAATGAGCAGTTCTTC. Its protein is CASSLGGVSHNEQFF.

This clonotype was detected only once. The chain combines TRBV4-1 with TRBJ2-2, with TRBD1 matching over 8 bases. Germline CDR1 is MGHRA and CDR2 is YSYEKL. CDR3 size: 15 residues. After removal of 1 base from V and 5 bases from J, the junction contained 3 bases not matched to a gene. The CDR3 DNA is TGCGCCAGCAGCCAAGTTACAGGGGGAACCGGGGAGCTGTTTTTT. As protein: CASSQVTGGTGELFF.

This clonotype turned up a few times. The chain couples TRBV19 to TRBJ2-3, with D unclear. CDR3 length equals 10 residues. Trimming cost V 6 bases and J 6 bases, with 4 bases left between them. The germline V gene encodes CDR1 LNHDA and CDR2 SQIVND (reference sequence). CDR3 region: CASRGDTQYF. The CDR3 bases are TGTGCCAGTAGGGGGGATACGCAGTATTTT.

The CDR3, as DNA: TGTGCCAGCAGCTCCCCGGGACAGGGTACATATGGCGCCTATGGCTACACCTTC. Translation: CASSSPGQGTYGAYGYTF. The gene calls are TRBV7-9 and TRBJ1-2; 9 nucleotides line up with TRBD1. Germline V gene lookup returns CDR1 SEHNR and CDR2 FQNEAQ (reference sequence). After removal of 4 bases from V and 4 bases from J, the junction contained 16 bases not matched to a gene. CDR3 length: 18 residues.

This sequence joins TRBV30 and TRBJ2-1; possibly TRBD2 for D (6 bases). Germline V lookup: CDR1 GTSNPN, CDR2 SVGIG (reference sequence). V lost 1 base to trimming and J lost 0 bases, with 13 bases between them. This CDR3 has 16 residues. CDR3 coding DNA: TGTGCCTGGAGTGCGGGAGAGCGCCGCTCCTACAATGAGCAGTTCTTC. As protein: CAWSAGERRSYNEQFF.

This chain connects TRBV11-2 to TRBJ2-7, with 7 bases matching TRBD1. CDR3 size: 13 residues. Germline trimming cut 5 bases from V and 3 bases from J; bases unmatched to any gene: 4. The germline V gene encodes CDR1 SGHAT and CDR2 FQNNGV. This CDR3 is CASSSSGGYEQYV. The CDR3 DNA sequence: TGTGCCAGCAGCAGTTCAGGGGGCTACGAGCAGTACGTC.

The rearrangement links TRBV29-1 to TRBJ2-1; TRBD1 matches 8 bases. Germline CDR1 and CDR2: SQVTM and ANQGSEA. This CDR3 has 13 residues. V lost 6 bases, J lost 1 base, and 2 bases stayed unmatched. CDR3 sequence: CSVQGGSYNEQFF. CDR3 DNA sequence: TGCAGCGTACAGGGGGGATCCTACAATGAGCAGTTCTTC.

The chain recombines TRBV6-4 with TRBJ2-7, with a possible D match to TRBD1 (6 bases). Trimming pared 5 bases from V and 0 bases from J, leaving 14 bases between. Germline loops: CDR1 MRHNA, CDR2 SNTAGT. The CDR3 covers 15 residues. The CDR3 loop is CASSRDTGSSYEQYF. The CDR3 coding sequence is TGTGCCAGCAGTCGCGACACAGGGAGCTCCTACGAGCAGTACTTC.

CDR3 sequence (DNA): TGTGCCAGCAGCTCCCCGAGGACGGTGGTTAACTATGGCTACACCTTC. As protein: CASSSPRTVVNYGYTF. J is TRBJ1-2 and V is TRBV7-9; D call uncertain. V gave up 4 bases and J gave up 1 base, with 16 bases separating them. The V gene's germline CDR1 is SEHNR and CDR2 FQNEAQ (reference sequence). The CDR3 covers 16 residues.

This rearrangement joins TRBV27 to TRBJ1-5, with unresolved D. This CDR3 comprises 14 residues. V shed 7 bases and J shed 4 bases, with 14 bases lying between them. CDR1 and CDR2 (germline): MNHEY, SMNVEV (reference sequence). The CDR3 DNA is TGTGCCAGCACCCCGGCGGGTTCGAATCAGCCCCAGCATTTT. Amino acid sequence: CASTPAGSNQPQHF.

CDR3 in amino acids: CASSESVFSYNEQFF. The CDR3 coding sequence is TGTGCCAGCAGTGAATCAGTCTTCTCCTACAATGAGCAGTTCTTC. The J gene is TRBJ2-1, the V gene TRBV25-1; D remains unclear. The V end lost 1 base, the J end lost 0 bases, and 7 bases lay between the germline ends. This CDR3 spans 15 amino acids. Germline CDR1 and CDR2: MGHDK and SYGVNS.

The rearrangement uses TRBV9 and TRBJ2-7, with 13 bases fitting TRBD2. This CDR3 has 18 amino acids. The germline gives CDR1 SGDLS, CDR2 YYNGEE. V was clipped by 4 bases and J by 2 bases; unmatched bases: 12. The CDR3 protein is CASSPERLAGGFAYEQYF. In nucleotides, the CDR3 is TGTGCCAGCAGCCCAGAACGACTAGCGGGGGGTTTTGCCTACGAGCAGTACTTC.

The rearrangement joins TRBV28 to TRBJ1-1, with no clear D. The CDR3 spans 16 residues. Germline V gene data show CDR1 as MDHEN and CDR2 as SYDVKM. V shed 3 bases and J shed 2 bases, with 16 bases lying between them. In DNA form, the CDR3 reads TGTGCCAGCAGTTTGCCACTGACCTATCCTAACACTGAAGCTTTCTTT. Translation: CASSLPLTYPNTEAFF. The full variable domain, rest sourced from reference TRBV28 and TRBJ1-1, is DVKVTQSSRYLVKRTGEKVFLECVQDMDHENMFWYRQDPGLGLRLIYFSYDVKMKEKGDIPEGYSVSREKKERFSLILESASTNQTSMYLCASSLPLTYPNTEAFFGQGTRLTVV.

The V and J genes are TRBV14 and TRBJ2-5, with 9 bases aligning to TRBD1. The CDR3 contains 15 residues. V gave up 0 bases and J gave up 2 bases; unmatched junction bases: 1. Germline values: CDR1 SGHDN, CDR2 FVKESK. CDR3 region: CASSQEGTGQETQYF. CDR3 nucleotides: TGTGCCAGCAGCCAAGAAGGGACAGGGCAAGAGACCCAGTACTTC.

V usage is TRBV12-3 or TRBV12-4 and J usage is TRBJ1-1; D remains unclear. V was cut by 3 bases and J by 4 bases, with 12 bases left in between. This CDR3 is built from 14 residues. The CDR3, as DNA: TGTGCCAGCAGTTTGGGCAGCCCCAGCACTGAAGCTTTCTTT. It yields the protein CASSLGSPSTEAFF.

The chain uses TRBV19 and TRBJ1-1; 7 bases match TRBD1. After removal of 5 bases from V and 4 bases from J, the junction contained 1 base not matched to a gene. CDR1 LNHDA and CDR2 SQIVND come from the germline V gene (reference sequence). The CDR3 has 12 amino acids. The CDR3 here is CASSPGGTEAFF. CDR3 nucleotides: TGTGCCAGTAGTCCAGGGGGCACTGAAGCTTTCTTT.

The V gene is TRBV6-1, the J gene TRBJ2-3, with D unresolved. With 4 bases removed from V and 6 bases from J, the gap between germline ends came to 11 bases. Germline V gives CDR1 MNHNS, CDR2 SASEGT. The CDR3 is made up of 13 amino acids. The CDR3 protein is CASSVRTGDTQYF. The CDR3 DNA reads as TGTGCCAGCAGTGTTAGGACGGGCGATACGCAGTATTTT.

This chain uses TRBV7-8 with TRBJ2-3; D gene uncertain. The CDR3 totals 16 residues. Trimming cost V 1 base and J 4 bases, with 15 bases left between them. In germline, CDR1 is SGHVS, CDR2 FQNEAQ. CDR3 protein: CASSLVPMALSDTQYF. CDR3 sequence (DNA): TGTGCCAGCAGCTTAGTCCCCATGGCACTGTCAGATACGCAGTATTTT.